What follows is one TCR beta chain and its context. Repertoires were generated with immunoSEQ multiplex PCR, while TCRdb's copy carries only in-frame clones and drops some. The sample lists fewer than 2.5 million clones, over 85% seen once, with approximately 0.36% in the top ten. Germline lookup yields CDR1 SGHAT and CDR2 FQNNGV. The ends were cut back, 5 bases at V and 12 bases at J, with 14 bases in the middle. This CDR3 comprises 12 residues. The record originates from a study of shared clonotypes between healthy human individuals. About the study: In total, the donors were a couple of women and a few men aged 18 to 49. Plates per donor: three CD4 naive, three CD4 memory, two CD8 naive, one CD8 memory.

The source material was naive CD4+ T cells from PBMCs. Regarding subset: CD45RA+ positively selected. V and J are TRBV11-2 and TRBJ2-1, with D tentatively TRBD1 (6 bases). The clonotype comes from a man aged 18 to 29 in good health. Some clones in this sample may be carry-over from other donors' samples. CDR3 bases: TGTGCCAGCAGCATAAACAGGGATGGGCAGTTCTTC. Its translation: CASSINRDGQFF.